The rows below give T cell receptor beta chains drawn from one sample of a study of T cell changes during pregnancy in multiple sclerosis. TCRdb keeps only in-frame clones here, not all; method: immunoSEQ multiplex PCR. The data contain around 60,000 clones, around 93% of them singletons. Sequenced material: peripheral blood, taken in the second trimester of pregnancy. The receptors stem from a female donor in good health, enrolled as a control in a pregnancy study. Each CDR3 is given with its conserved first and last residue. A D gene is named only where the DNA matches it firmly. Some rows have no size entry. The others give once, few or many, or a class for an expanded clone.

abundance	v_gene	d_gene	j_gene	CDR3aa	CDR3nt
-	TRBV6-4	-	TRBJ2-7	CASSDRQGGEGLRCEQYF	TGTGCCAGCAGTGACAGGCAAGGGGGGGAGGGCCTCAGGTGCGAGCAGTACTTC
-	TRBV6-5	-	TRBJ1-5	CASSYSYSSNQPQHF	TGTGCCAGCAGTTACTCATACAGTAGCAATCAGCCCCAGCATTTT
-	TRBV19	TRBD2	TRBJ2-1	CASRTSGRASRNEQFF	TGTGCCAGTAGGACTAGCGGGAGGGCCTCGAGAAATGAGCAGTTCTTC
-	TRBV4-1	-	TRBJ1-6	CASSQDQRLSPLHF	TGCGCCAGCAGCCAAGATCAGCGGCTCTCACCCCTCCACTTT
-	TRBV6-5	-	TRBJ1-2	CASSSLTTGPYGYTF	TGTGCCAGCAGTTCCCTGACGACAGGACCCTATGGCTACACCTTC
-	TRBV5-6	-	TRBJ2-7	CASSSSYEQYF	TGTGCCAGCAGCTCTTCCTACGAGCAGTACTTC
-	TRBV2	-	TRBJ2-5	CASSVVLGGETQYF	TGTGCCAGCAGTGTAGTCTTGGGGGGAGAGACCCAGTACTTC
-	TRBV28	-	TRBJ1-2	CASSLPPPRDYGYTF	TGTGCCAGCAGTTTACCCCCCCCCAGGGACTATGGCTACACCTTC
-	TRBV29-1	TRBD2	TRBJ2-1	CSVEPRNLAGLRRVPEQFF	TGCAGCGTTGAACCCCGCAATCTAGCGGGACTTCGTCGTGTTCCTGAGCAGTTCTTC
-	TRBV19	-	TRBJ1-5	CASRGEGQPQHF	TGTGCCAGTCGAGGGGAGGGTCAGCCCCAGCATTTT
few	TRBV27	-	TRBJ2-5	CASSRFDKETQYF	TGTGCCAGCAGCCGATTCGACAAGGAGACCCAGTACTTC
few	TRBV10-1	TRBD1	TRBJ2-3	CASSGDSVTDTQYF	TGCGCCAGCAGTGGGGACAGTGTCACAGATACGCAGTATTTT
-	TRBV2	-	TRBJ1-6	CASLRQATSYNSPLHF	TGTGCCAGCCTTCGACAGGCTACGTCCTATAATTCACCCCTCCACTTT
-	TRBV10-1	-	TRBJ2-1	CASSDGQSALYEQFF	TGCGCCAGCAGTGACGGACAAAGCGCCCTCTATGAGCAGTTCTTC
-	TRBV11-2	-	TRBJ1-4	CASSLERVEKLFF	TGTGCCAGCAGCTTGGAGCGGGTTGAAAAACTGTTTTTT
-	TRBV7-2	-	TRBJ2-5	CASSLGLGASPTQYF	TGTGCCAGCAGCTTAGGTCTAGGGGCGAGTCCTACCCAGTACTTC
-	TRBV28	-	TRBJ2-7	CASSILGGSYEQYF	TGTGCCAGCAGCATCTTGGGGGGTTCCTACGAGCAGTACTTC
-	TRBV7-3	-	TRBJ2-3	CASSIYTRPDTQYF	TGTGCCAGCAGCATATACACGAGGCCAGATACGCAGTATTTT
-	TRBV28	TRBD1	TRBJ2-7	CASSFRDRGPYEQYF	TGTGCCAGCAGTTTTAGGGACAGGGGGCCCTACGAGCAGTACTTC
-	TRBV7-2	-	TRBJ2-7	CASSLDRRIYEQYF	TGTGCCAGCAGCTTAGACCGGCGGATCTACGAGCAGTACTTC
once	TRBV4-1	-	TRBJ1-5	CASSQGRQGRVLNQPQHF	TGCGCCAGCAGCCAAGGACGGCAGGGGAGGGTTTTGAATCAGCCCCAGCATTTT
-	TRBV15	-	TRBJ1-5	CATSRDPYSNQPQHF	TGTGCCACCAGCAGAGATCCTTATAGCAATCAGCCCCAGCATTTT
-	TRBV18	-	TRBJ2-1	CASSPAVYNEQFF	TGTGCCAGCTCACCGGCGGTCTACAATGAGCAGTTCTTC
-	TRBV21-1	-	TRBJ2-3	CASSNALAGLSSTDTQYF	TGTGCCAGCAGCAACGCGCTAGCGGGCCTTTCGAGCACAGATACGCAGTATTTT
-	TRBV13	TRBD2	TRBJ2-1	CASSFFSGRTHSYNEQFF	TGTGCCAGCAGCTTCTTTAGCGGGAGGACTCACTCCTACAATGAGCAGTTCTTC
-	TRBV10-3	TRBD2	TRBJ2-1	CAIKLSGGNEQFF	TGTGCCATCAAACTTTCGGGGGGTAATGAGCAGTTCTTC
-	TRBV7-2	TRBD2	TRBJ2-3	CASPFSGRHSTDTQYF	TGTGCCAGCCCCTTCAGCGGGAGGCATAGCACAGATACGCAGTATTTT
-	TRBV4-2	TRBD1	TRBJ1-1	CASSHPGTGPNTEAFF	TGTGCCAGCAGCCACCCCGGGACAGGGCCGAACACTGAAGCTTTCTTT
-	TRBV7-9	-	TRBJ1-1	CASSPEVRGLRAGALF	TGTGCCAGCAGCCCAGAGGTTCGGGGGTTGCGCGCAGGTGCCCTCTTT
-	TRBV5-1	-	TRBJ2-5	CASSPRQVQETQYF	TGCGCCAGCAGCCCCCGCCAGGTCCAAGAGACCCAGTACTTC
-	TRBV18	TRBD1	TRBJ1-3	CASSPQGADGNTIYF	TGTGCCAGCTCACCACAGGGGGCAGATGGAAACACCATATATTTT
-	TRBV5-1	TRBD2	TRBJ2-5	CASSPGTGGETQYF	TGCGCCAGCAGCCCGGGAACCGGGGGGGAGACCCAGTACTTC
-	TRBV7-8	TRBD2	TRBJ2-7	CASRSSGNYEQYF	TGTGCCAGCAGATCTAGCGGTAACTACGAGCAGTACTTC
-	TRBV7-3	-	TRBJ2-1	CASSLYSSSYNEQFF	TGTGCCAGCAGCTTATACTCTAGCTCCTACAATGAGCAGTTCTTC
-	TRBV19	-	TRBJ1-6	CASKARGGAGSPLHF	TGTGCCAGTAAAGCCCGTGGGGGGGCTGGCTCACCCCTCCACTTT
-	TRBV6-6	TRBD1	TRBJ1-1	CASSRQGATEAFF	TGTGCCAGCAGTAGACAGGGGGCTACTGAAGCTTTCTTT
-	TRBV7-9	-	TRBJ2-5	CASRPFVLQETQYF	TGTGCCAGCAGGCCTTTTGTACTTCAAGAGACCCAGTACTTC
-	TRBV6-6	-	TRBJ2-3	CASSFGTDTQYF	TGTGCCAGCAGTTTCGGTACAGATACGCAGTATTTT
-	TRBV11-2	TRBD2	TRBJ2-2	CASSSPYRGGRELFF	TGTGCCAGCAGCTCTCCTTACCGGGGGGGCCGGGAGCTGTTTTTT
-	TRBV7-2	TRBD2	TRBJ2-5	CASSLTLRGVGTQYF	TGTGCCAGCAGTTTGACGTTACGGGGGGTGGGGACCCAGTACTTC
-	TRBV5-1	-	TRBJ1-1	CASSLAPSAPTEAFF	TGCGCCAGCAGCTTGGCCCCCAGCGCCCCCACTGAAGCTTTCTTT
-	TRBV29-1	-	TRBJ2-7	CSVESGSSSSYEQYF	TGCAGCGTTGAGTCCGGGTCTTCGAGCTCCTACGAGCAGTACTTC
-	TRBV19	TRBD1	TRBJ1-2	CASSLSGTVNYGYTF	TGTGCCAGTAGCTTATCCGGGACAGTGAACTATGGCTACACCTTC
once	TRBV6-5	-	TRBJ2-3	CASRRWGETDTQYF	TGTGCCTCCCGGAGGTGGGGAGAAACAGATACGCAGTATTTT
-	TRBV10-3	-	TRBJ2-3	CAISPTRRGLVGTDTQYF	TGTGCCATCAGCCCCACTAGGCGGGGTTTGGTTGGGACAGATACGCAGTATTTT
-	TRBV7-3	-	TRBJ1-2	CASSATASGDYGYTF	TGTGCCAGCAGTGCAACAGCTTCAGGGGACTATGGCTACACCTTC
-	TRBV28	TRBD1	TRBJ2-7	CASGQARLAEQYF	TGTGCCAGTGGACAGGCCCGACTGGCTGAGCAGTACTTC
-	TRBV27	-	TRBJ2-1	CASNPAGVYNEQFF	TGTGCCAGCAACCCAGCGGGTGTCTACAATGAGCAGTTCTTC
once	TRBV10-3	-	TRBJ2-5	CAISEGGTQETQYF	TGTGCCATCAGTGAGGGGGGGACCCAAGAGACCCAGTACTTC
-	TRBV27	TRBD2	TRBJ2-2	CASSWGGERNTGELFF	TGTGCCAGCAGTTGGGGGGGTGAGCGGAACACCGGGGAGCTGTTTTTT
-	TRBV11-2	TRBD1	TRBJ2-5	CASSSDRGIETQYF	TGTGCCAGCAGCTCAGACAGGGGGATCGAGACCCAGTACTTC
-	TRBV29-1	-	TRBJ2-2	CSVRGSVPGELFF	TGCAGCGTTCGGGGGAGTGTCCCCGGGGAGCTGTTTTTT
few	TRBV5-1	-	TRBJ1-1	CASSLGYMNTEAFF	TGCGCCAGCAGCTTGGGATACATGAACACTGAAGCTTTCTTT